The next 20 T cell receptor beta chains were all read from a single sample in a study of blood T cell repertoires in COVID-19. Measured with immunoSEQ multiplex PCR; TCRdb has only the in-frame clones, and not every one. This sample has under 65,000 clones, with around 83% found just once. Input material: peripheral blood. These receptors originate from a woman aged 55-69 years with acute or convalescent COVID-19.

This clone was seen only once. V usage is TRBV6-5 and J usage is TRBJ1-1; D is uncertain. V lost 6 bases and J lost 1, with 12 bases in between. Germline V lookup: CDR1 MNHEY, CDR2 SVGAGI. CDR3 length: 14 residues. The CDR3 nucleotides read TGTGCCAGCAGACACAGTCAGCAGAACACTGAAGCTTTCTTT. Translated: CASRHSQQNTEAFF.

The J gene is TRBJ1-5, the V gene TRBV6-5; D unresolved. The V gene lost 0 bases and the J gene lost 3 bases, with 12 bases spanning the gap. This CDR3 has 16 amino acids. The germline V gene encodes CDR1 MNHEY and CDR2 SVGAGI. The CDR3 DNA is TGTGCCAGCAGTTACTCGATATCCGGGTCCAATCAGCCCCAGCATTTT. Protein: CASSYSISGSNQPQHF.

The V call is TRBV18, the J call TRBJ2-5; TRBD2 is a possible D gene (6 bases). The CDR3 loop spans 14 amino acids. V lost 3 bases and J 5 bases, leaving 13 bases between the germline ends. Germline V gene sequence: CDR1 KGHSH, CDR2 LQKENI. CDR3 nucleotides: TGTGCCAGCTCACCGCGGGGCTACACCGAGACCCAGTACTTC. Amino acids: CASSPRGYTETQYF.

V and J are TRBV19 and TRBJ2-5; maybe TRBD1 (6 bases). V was cut by 3 bases and J by 2 bases, with 10 bases left in between. The CDR3 has 14 residues. CDR1 is LNHDA, CDR2 SQIVND, per germline (reference sequence). CDR3 loop: CASSIPGQQETQYF. Here the CDR3 DNA reads TGTGCCAGTAGTATCCCCGGACAGCAAGAGACCCAGTACTTC.

This chain links TRBV5-4 with TRBJ1-2; no clear D gene. V was trimmed by 0 bases and J by 2 bases, leaving 8 bases between them. The CDR3 loop spans 14 amino acids. Per the germline V gene, CDR1 is SGHNT and CDR2 is YYREEE (reference sequence). CDR3 loop: CASSLDSGNYGYTF. CDR3 coding DNA: TGTGCCAGCAGCTTGGACAGCGGAAACTATGGCTACACCTTC.

The chain recombines TRBV5-4 with TRBJ2-1; possible D gene TRBD1, 6 bases. The CDR3 has 15 amino acids. V was shortened by 2 bases and J by 10 bases, with 19 bases between the two germline ends. Germline V gene lookup returns CDR1 SGHNT and CDR2 YYREEE (reference sequence). The chain's CDR3 is CASSLNGVRGREQFF. CDR3 DNA: TGTGCCAGCAGCTTAAACGGGGTCAGGGGCAGGGAGCAGTTCTTC.

The chain recombines TRBV6-2 or TRBV6-3 with TRBJ1-2; TRBD1 matches 7 bases. The length of the CDR3 is 14 residues. V was pared by 5 bases and J by 4 bases, with 7 bases of the junction left unmatched. The germline V gene encodes CDR1 MNHEY and CDR2 SVGEGT. In DNA form, the CDR3 reads TGTGCCAGCAGTCGACAGGGCCGGTTCTATGGCTACACCTTC. It encodes CASSRQGRFYGYTF.

This chain links TRBV6-4 with TRBJ1-1, with D unresolved. V lost 4 bases to trimming and J lost 0 bases, with 9 bases between them. The CDR3 is 14 residues long. CDR1 is MRHNA and CDR2 is SNTAGT in the germline V gene. The CDR3 DNA reads as TGTGCCAGCAGTGGCCCAGAAGTGAACACTGAAGCTTTCTTT. Amino acids: CASSGPEVNTEAFF.

The rearrangement joins TRBV15 to TRBJ2-7; no reliable D call. Germline CDR1 and CDR2: LNHNV and YYDKDF (reference sequence). The CDR3 runs to 14 residues. The ends were cut back, 0 bases at V and 0 bases at J, with 6 bases in the middle. The DNA of the CDR3 is TGTGCCACCAGCAGAGATCTAGTCTCCTACGAGCAGTACTTC. Residues: CATSRDLVSYEQYF.

Points on this clone: The same CDR3 is also encoded by other DNA sequences in this sample. The chain carries TRBV19 and TRBJ1-5; possible D gene TRBD1, 5 bases. Trimming stripped 5 bases from V and 0 bases from J, with 8 bases between. Germline V CDR1 and CDR2: LNHDA, SQIVND (reference sequence). The CDR3 is 14 residues long. The CDR3 DNA follows: TGTGCCAGTAGTTTCAGGGATAGCAATCAGCCCCAGCATTTT. Its translation is CASSFRDSNQPQHF.

This chain links TRBV11-2 with TRBJ2-7; tentative D call: TRBD2 (5 bases). The CDR3 has 16 amino acids. The germline V and J ends were trimmed by 2 bases and 1 base, with 15 bases remaining between them. Germline CDR1 SGHAT, CDR2 FQNNGV. This chain's CDR3 is CASSLRPERGSYEQYF. In DNA, the CDR3 is TGTGCCAGCAGCTTAAGGCCAGAGCGAGGGTCCTACGAGCAGTACTTC.

The gene calls are TRBV7-2 and TRBJ1-2, with D possibly matching TRBD1 (6 bases). Trimming took off 5 bases at V and 2 bases at J, with 9 bases between the two ends. Germline assignment: CDR1 SGHTA and CDR2 FQGNSA. The CDR3 contains 13 residues. Here the CDR3 reads CASSQGQNYGYTF. In DNA, the CDR3 is TGTGCCAGCAGCCAAGGACAGAACTATGGCTACACCTTC. Together with reference TRBV7-2 and TRBJ1-2, the CDR3 gives the full variable domain: GAGVSQSPSNKVTEKGKDVELRCDPISGHTALYWYRQSLGQGLEFLIYFQGNSAPDKSGLPSDRFSAERTGGSVSTLTIQRTQQEDSAVYLCASSQGQNYGYTFGSGTRLTVV.

This chain links TRBV6-4 with TRBJ1-5; no clear D. Germline CDR1 reads MRHNA; CDR2 reads SNTAGT. This CDR3 contains 15 residues. Between the trimmed V and J ends, which lost 3 bases and 6 bases, there was a span of 15 bases. The CDR3 nucleotides read TGTGCCAGCAGTGAGAGCGGCAGTGCGTCTCAGCCCCAGCATTTT. Residues: CASSESGSASQPQHF.

J is TRBJ2-5 and V is TRBV10-2; D unclear. Germline V gene data show CDR1 as WSHSY and CDR2 as SAAADI. Trimming removed 7 bases at V and 5 bases at J, with 8 bases between. This CDR3 spans 11 amino acids. CDR3: CASTNGETQYF. DNA of the CDR3: TGCGCCAGCACCAACGGGGAGACCCAGTACTTC.

V and J are TRBV3-1 (or the pseudogene TRBV3-2) and TRBJ2-7; 10 nucleotides line up with TRBD1. J was trimmed by 4 bases and V by 4 bases; bases with no gene match: 7. Germline V gene lookup returns CDR1 LGHDT and CDR2 YNNKEL (reference sequence). CDR3 size: 15 residues. CDR3 nucleotides: TGTGCCAGCAGCCTAACCGGGACAGGGGTTTACGAGCAGTACTTC. This sequence encodes CASSLTGTGVYEQYF.

The CDR3 is CASERGEGKLFF. The CDR3 nucleotides are TGTGCCAGCGAGCGGGGCGAGGGAAAACTGTTTTTT. The V call is TRBV6-6, the J call TRBJ1-4; tentatively, D is TRBD1 (5 bases). Trimming cost V 8 bases and J 10 bases, with 14 bases left between them. CDR3 size: 12 residues. Germline assignment: CDR1 MNHNY and CDR2 SVGAGI (reference sequence).

The chain carries TRBV18 and TRBJ1-5, with a weak D call TRBD1 (5 bases). Germline V CDR1 and CDR2: KGHSH, LQKENI. Trimming took off 2 bases at V and 10 bases at J, with 15 bases between the two ends. The CDR3 is 14 residues long. CDR3 protein: CASSPMDTSYPQHF. CDR3 nucleotides: TGTGCCAGCTCACCAATGGACACGTCTTATCCCCAGCATTTT.

The rearrangement uses TRBV10-2 and TRBJ1-2; D is uncertain. The V gene lost 3 bases and the J gene lost 4 bases, with 9 bases spanning the gap. CDR1 is WSHSY and CDR2 is SAAADI in the germline V gene. This CDR3 contains 13 residues. The CDR3 reads CASSEMRVYGYTF. Here the CDR3 DNA reads TGCGCCAGCAGTGAAATGAGGGTCTATGGCTACACCTTC.

The chain is built from TRBV5-1 and TRBJ1-4; 7 positions agree with TRBD1. Germline lookup yields CDR1 SGHRS and CDR2 YFSETQ. There are 15 residues in the CDR3. V trimming: 4 bases; J trimming: 0 bases; junction bases outside the gene matches: 3. The CDR3 protein is CASSNTGATNEKLFF. The CDR3 nucleotides are TGCGCCAGCAGCAATACAGGGGCAACTAATGAAAAACTGTTTTTT. Full variable domain (remainder filled in from reference TRBV5-1 and TRBJ1-4): KAGVTQTPRYLIKTRGQQVTLSCSPISGHRSVSWYQQTPGQGLQFLFEYFSETQRNKGNFPGRFSGRQFSNSRSEMNVSTLELGDSALYLCASSNTGATNEKLFFGSGTQLSVL.

This clone was counted once. This sequence joins TRBV7-3 and TRBJ1-5; tentative D call: TRBD1 (5 bases). The CDR3 consists of 14 residues. The V gene lost 4 bases and the J gene lost 7 bases, with 14 bases spanning the gap. Germline CDR1 reads SGHTA; CDR2 reads FQGTGA. CDR3 DNA sequence: TGTGCCAGCAGCTCCCAGGGAAGTTGGCAGCCCCAGCATTTT. It encodes CASSSQGSWQPQHF.